This T cell receptor beta chain was captured by sequencing in a study of CD4 and CD8 cells across lung adenocarcinoma regions. This clonotype was detected a few times. Germline V lookup: CDR1 SGHTA, CDR2 FQGTGA. The CDR3 loop spans 16 amino acids. The junction had 10 bases not matched to a gene; V was cut back by 5 bases and J by 5 bases. One entry per CDR3 protein, called by TCRdb with MiXCR from the PCR reads. The sample has around 25,000 distinct CDR3 sequences; around half are singletons. The sequence came from a male donor with lung adenocarcinoma. The CD4 and CD8 labels of this study may be unreliable. V usage is TRBV7-3 and J usage is TRBJ2-3; 10 bases are a match to TRBD2. Sequences were obtained from CD8+ T cells from the center of a lung tumor. CDR3 in amino acids: CASSPVGLARLDTQYF. The CDR3 bases are TGTGCCAGCAGCCCGGTGGGACTAGCGAGATTAGATACGCAGTATTTT.